The 24 T cell receptor beta chains reported below all come from one sample, sequenced in a study of early T cells in non-severe SARS-CoV-2 infection (dated by TCRdb to the early 2020s). Receptor amplification or capture employed 5' RACE. The data were produced on a NextSeq 500. TCRdb ran its own pipeline on the public reads, namely fastp trimming at Q25 and MiXCR clone calling, and kept in-frame beta chains. Each CDR3 protein gets just one entry, which takes the most common genes and DNA from the rows behind it. Across this sample there are 50,000 to 65,000 distinct CDR3 sequences, with roughly 9.2% seen only once. Around 4% of the sample belongs to the ten largest clones. The sequencing sample was made of whole blood. The receptors were sampled from an adult who was a healthcare worker with PCR-confirmed SARS-CoV-2 infection or an uninfected control (not recorded which).

This clonotype has ten or more counts. The genes are TRBV5-6 and TRBJ2-2; 7 bases match TRBD1. The ends lost 4 bases at V and 3 bases at J; junction bases unmatched: 6. This CDR3 is built from 15 residues. The germline CDR1 and CDR2 sequences are SGHDT and YYEEEE. The CDR3 here is CASSLDRAYTGELFF. The CDR3 DNA follows: TGTGCCAGCAGCCTTGACAGGGCTTACACCGGGGAGCTGTTTTTT. The full variable domain, in which reference TRBV5-6 and TRBJ2-2 provide the parts outside the CDR3, is DAGVTQSPTHLIKTRGQQVTLRCSPKSGHDTVSWYQQALGQGPQFIFQYYEEEERQRGNFPDRFSGHQFPNYSSELNVNALLLGDSALYLCASSLDRAYTGELFFGEGSRLTVL.

V is TRBV10-3 and J is TRBJ2-3; 11 positions agree with TRBD2. The CDR3 has 17 amino acids. Germline trimming cut 11 bases from V and 6 bases from J; bases unmatched to any gene: 19. Germline V gene data show CDR1 as ENHRY and CDR2 as SYGVKD. CDR3 sequence reads: CAAATPSSSGGTDTQYF. The CDR3 nucleotides read TGTGCCGCCGCGACCCCGTCCTCTAGCGGGGGGACGGATACGCAGTATTTT.

This clonotype showed up many times. The chain is built from TRBV7-8 and TRBJ1-5; D unresolved. CDR1 and CDR2 (germline): SGHVS, FQNEAQ. The CDR3 runs 14 residues. Trimming left V 3 bases short and J 3 bases short, with 9 bases between. CDR3 residues: CASSFLGSNQPQHF. The CDR3 nucleotides are TGTGCCAGCAGCTTTCTGGGGTCCAATCAGCCCCAGCATTTT. Supplemented by reference TRBV7-8 and TRBJ1-5, the full variable domain reads GAGVSQSPRYKVAKRGQDVALRCDPISGHVSLFWYQQALGQGPEFLTYFQNEAQLDKSGLPSDRFFAERPEGSVSTLKIQRTQQEDSAVYLCASSFLGSNQPQHFGDGTRLSIL.

This clonotype was recorded at least ten times. The V and J genes are TRBV5-1 and TRBJ2-7; D might be TRBD1 (6 bases). Trimming left V 0 bases short and J 7 bases short, with 8 bases between. Germline V gene sequence: CDR1 SGHRS, CDR2 YFSETQ. The CDR3 is 12 residues long. CDR3 sequence reads: CASSLDTGEQYF. In nucleotides, the CDR3 is TGCGCCAGCAGCTTGGATACAGGGGAGCAGTACTTC.

This clonotype was picked up a small number of times. The gene calls are TRBV2 and TRBJ2-3; D may be TRBD1 (6 bases). From germline, CDR1 is SNHLY and CDR2 FYNNEI. V lost 7 bases and J lost 2, with 10 bases in between. This CDR3 is built from 13 residues. The CDR3: CASNRDNTDTQYF. The CDR3 bases are TGTGCCAGCAACAGGGATAACACAGATACGCAGTATTTT. Complete variable domain (other parts from reference TRBV2 and TRBJ2-3): EPEVTQTPSHQVTQMGQEVILRCVPISNHLYFYWYRQILGQKVEFLVSFYNNEISEKSEIFDDQFSVERPDGSNFTLKIRSTKLEDSAMYFCASNRDNTDTQYFGPGTRLTVL.

This clonotype occurred a few times. This chain links TRBV29-1 with TRBJ2-2; D call uncertain. The CDR3 runs to 13 residues. Germline V gives CDR1 SQVTM, CDR2 ANQGSEA. Trimming stripped 6 bases from V and 7 bases from J, with 15 bases between. The CDR3 DNA reads as TGCAGCGTGCCCGGATCTATCGGCGGGGAGCTGTTTTTT. This sequence encodes CSVPGSIGGELFF.

At least ten counts were recorded for this clonotype. This sequence joins TRBV4-3 and TRBJ2-1; 7 bases are a match to TRBD1. This CDR3 is 18 amino acids long. Germline-derived CDR1 and CDR2 are LGHNA and YSLEER. Trimming removed 0 bases from V and 5 bases from J; junction bases left unmatched: 13. The CDR3, as DNA: TGCGCCAGCAGCCAAGAAGGCCGAGGGGGCTTCAAGAACAATGAGCAGTTCTTC. Translated: CASSQEGRGGFKNNEQFF.

This clonotype was picked up many times. This chain links TRBV27 with TRBJ2-7, with 11 bases identical to TRBD1. The V segment lost 7 bases and the J segment 5 bases; nucleotides outside the gene matches: 4. This CDR3 is built from 13 residues. Germline values: CDR1 MNHEY, CDR2 SMNVEV (reference sequence). CDR3 bases: TGTGCCAGCAATAGGGACAGGGGGGACGAGCAGTACTTC. Its translation: CASNRDRGDEQYF.

This clonotype was counted many times. The chain employs TRBV7-2 and TRBJ2-1; 7 positions match TRBD1. The CDR3 totals 16 residues. V lost 5 bases to trimming and J lost 1 base; unmatched junction nucleotides: 8. In germline, CDR1 is SGHTA, CDR2 FQGNSA. CDR3 coding DNA: TGTGCCAGCAGCCCCCAGACAGGGATGTCCTACAATGAGCAGTTCTTC. This codes for CASSPQTGMSYNEQFF.

Here the CDR3 reads CASRGGSTDTQYF. CDR3 DNA sequence: TGTGCCAGCAGGGGGGGAAGCACAGATACGCAGTATTTT. The rearrangement links TRBV27 to TRBJ2-3; D possibly corresponds to TRBD2 (6 bases). Trimming cost V 6 bases and J 0 bases, with 7 bases left between them. CDR1 and CDR2 from the germline V gene are MNHEY and SMNVEV (reference sequence). The CDR3 is 13 residues long.

This clonotype was counted ten times or more. The chain links TRBV7-3 to TRBJ1-5; D is unclear. V was pared by 0 bases and J by 6 bases, with 6 bases between. The CDR3 extends over 13 amino acids. CDR1 is SGHTA and CDR2 is FQGTGA in the germline V gene. The CDR3 protein is CASSLTSAQPQHF. In DNA, the CDR3 is TGTGCCAGCAGCTTAACATCGGCTCAGCCCCAGCATTTT.

The chain has TRBV6-5 and TRBJ2-7; 11 bases map to TRBD2. V lost 4 bases to trimming and J lost 0 bases; unmatched junction nucleotides: 5. This CDR3 is built from 16 residues. Germline V CDR1 and CDR2: MNHEY, SVGAGI. CDR3 sequence (DNA): TGTGCCAGCAGTTCCCCTGGACTAGCGGGCTCCTACGAGCAGTACTTC. Translation gives CASSSPGLAGSYEQYF.

The rearrangement uses TRBV5-5 and TRBJ1-1; 8 bases agree with TRBD1. This CDR3 region has 14 residues. Losses at the gene ends were 2 bases for V and 3 bases for J; bases not matched to a gene: 3. Germline values: CDR1 SGHKS, CDR2 YYEKEE (reference sequence). CDR3 loop: CASSLGQGYTEAFF. The CDR3 region has the DNA TGTGCCAGCAGCTTAGGACAGGGCTACACTGAAGCTTTCTTT.

This clonotype has only one observation. This chain joins TRBV5-6 and TRBJ2-7; unclear D gene. From germline, CDR1 is SGHDT and CDR2 YYEEEE. V shed 4 bases and J shed 3 bases, with 14 bases lying between them. The CDR3 covers 14 residues. The CDR3 DNA reads TGTGCCAGCAGCGGGCGTGGGGTGGACTACGAGCAGTACTTC. Translated, it gives CASSGRGVDYEQYF.

This clonotype was picked up many times. The rearrangement joins TRBV4-1 to TRBJ2-7; 7 bases line up with TRBD2. V dropped 4 bases and J dropped 5; count of bases not matched to a gene: 17. Germline V gene lookup returns CDR1 MGHRA and CDR2 YSYEKL. This CDR3 region has 17 residues. The CDR3 is CASSLTPTAGVANEQYF. Written as DNA, the CDR3 is TGCGCCAGCAGCCTTACTCCGACGGCGGGAGTGGCCAACGAGCAGTACTTC.

With regard to this clonotype: Since a much larger clone is just one base distant, this may be a read error. The V and J genes are TRBV10-3 and TRBJ2-1; D gene uncertain. CDR1 is ENHRY and CDR2 is SYGVKD in the germline V gene. The CDR3 loop spans 13 amino acids. The CDR3, as DNA: TGTGCCATCAGGGAAGCCCAGCGCAATGAGGAGTTCTTC. It yields the protein CAIREAQRNEEFF.

This clonotype was found a few times. The chain combines TRBV29-1 with TRBJ2-7; no clear D gene. Germline-derived CDR1 and CDR2 are SQVTM and ANQGSEA. The CDR3 has 14 amino acids. Trimming shortened V by 4 bases and J by 2 bases, and 15 bases separated the two germline ends. CDR3 nucleotides: TGCAGCGTTGCATTTTCGGGTGTTCCCTACGAGCAGTACTTC. As protein: CSVAFSGVPYEQYF.

The chain carries TRBV3-1 and TRBJ2-1; perhaps TRBD2 as D (5 bases). Between the trimmed V and J ends, which lost 0 bases and 4 bases, there was a span of 10 bases. The germline V gene has CDR1 LGHDT and CDR2 YNNKEL (reference sequence). The CDR3 is made up of 15 amino acids. DNA of the CDR3: TGTGCCAGCAGCCAAGACCCCGGGAAATACAATGAGCAGTTCTTC. It encodes CASSQDPGKYNEQFF.

This clonotype was counted a few times. This rearrangement joins TRBV7-2 to TRBJ2-7; 8 nucleotides line up with TRBD2. V lost 5 bases, J lost 3 bases, and 9 bases stayed unmatched. CDR1 is SGHTA and CDR2 is FQGNSA in the germline V gene. CDR3 length: 15 residues. The CDR3 DNA reads TGTGCCAGCAGCCGCAGCCTAGCGGGCTACTACGAGCAGTACTTC. Its protein is CASSRSLAGYYEQYF.

This clonotype was observed at least ten times. This chain connects TRBV2 to TRBJ2-3; D ambiguous. This CDR3 has 14 amino acids. CDR1 is SNHLY, CDR2 FYNNEI, per germline. V shed 3 bases and J shed 3 bases, with 10 bases lying between them. The CDR3 DNA reads TGTGCCAGCAGTGACGGGCCACCGACAGATACGCAGTATTTT. Translation: CASSDGPPTDTQYF.

This clonotype was detected many times. The chain employs TRBV29-1 and TRBJ2-7, with D perhaps assigned TRBD1 or TRBD2 (7 bases each). V lost 7 bases and J lost 3, with 16 bases in between. The CDR3 spans 13 residues. Germline V gives CDR1 SQVTM, CDR2 ANQGSEA. CDR3 in DNA: TGCAGCGCAAAGACAGGGAGGGTCTACGAGCAGTACTTC. It codes for CSAKTGRVYEQYF.

This clonotype was seen at least ten times. The rearrangement joins TRBV5-4 to TRBJ2-7; TRBD1 might be the D (6 bases). Germline-derived CDR1 and CDR2 are SGHNT and YYREEE (reference sequence). V lost 3 bases, J lost 2 bases, and 12 bases lay in between. This CDR3 is built from 14 residues. The CDR3 bases are TGTGCCAGCAGCTCGGACCCAGGGGCCTACGAGCAGTACTTC. This sequence encodes CASSSDPGAYEQYF.

This clonotype was seen many times. The gene calls are TRBV3-1 and TRBJ1-5; no definite D call. CDR3 length: 13 amino acids. Trimming removed 5 bases from V and 3 bases from J, with 8 bases in between. Germline V CDR1 and CDR2: LGHDT, YNNKEL (reference sequence). Here the CDR3 reads CASSSGYNQPQHF. Here the CDR3 DNA reads TGTGCCAGCAGCTCCGGGTACAATCAGCCCCAGCATTTT.

This clonotype has at least ten counts. The chain joins TRBV4-2 to TRBJ2-3; 10 bases line up with TRBD2. The CDR3 runs 14 residues. Trimming at V came to 1 base and at J to 6 bases, leaving 1 base not matched to a gene. The V gene's germline CDR1 is LGHNA and CDR2 YNFKEQ. The DNA of the CDR3 is TGTGCCAGCAGCCAAGGACTAGCGGGCGATACGCAGTATTTT. Translating it yields CASSQGLAGDTQYF.